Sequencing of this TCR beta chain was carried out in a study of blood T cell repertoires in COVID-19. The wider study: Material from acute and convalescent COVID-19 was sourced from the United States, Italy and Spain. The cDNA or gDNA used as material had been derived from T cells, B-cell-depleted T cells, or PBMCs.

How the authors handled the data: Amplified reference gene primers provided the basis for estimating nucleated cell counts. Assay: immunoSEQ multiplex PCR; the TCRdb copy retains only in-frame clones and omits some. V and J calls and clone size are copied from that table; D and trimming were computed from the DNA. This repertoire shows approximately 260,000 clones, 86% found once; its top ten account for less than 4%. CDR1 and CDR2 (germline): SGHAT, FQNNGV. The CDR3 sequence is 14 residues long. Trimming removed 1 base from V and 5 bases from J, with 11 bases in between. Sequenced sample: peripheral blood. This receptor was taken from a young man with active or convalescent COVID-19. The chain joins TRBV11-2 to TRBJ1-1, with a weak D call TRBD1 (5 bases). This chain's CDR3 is CASSLVKGRTEAFF. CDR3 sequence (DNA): TGTGCCAGCAGCTTAGTTAAGGGGAGGACTGAAGCTTTCTTT.